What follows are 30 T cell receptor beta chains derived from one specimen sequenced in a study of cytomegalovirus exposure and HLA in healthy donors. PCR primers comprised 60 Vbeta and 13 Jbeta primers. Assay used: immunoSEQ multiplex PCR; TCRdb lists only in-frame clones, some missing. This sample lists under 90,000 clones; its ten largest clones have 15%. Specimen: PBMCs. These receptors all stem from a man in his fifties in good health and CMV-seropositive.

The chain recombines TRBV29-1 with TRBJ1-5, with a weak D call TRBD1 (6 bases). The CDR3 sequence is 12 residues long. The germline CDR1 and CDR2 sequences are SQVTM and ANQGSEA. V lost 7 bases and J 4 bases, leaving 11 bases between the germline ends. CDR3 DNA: TGCAGCGCTCGGGACAATAATCAGCCCCAGCATTTT. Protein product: CSARDNNQPQHF.

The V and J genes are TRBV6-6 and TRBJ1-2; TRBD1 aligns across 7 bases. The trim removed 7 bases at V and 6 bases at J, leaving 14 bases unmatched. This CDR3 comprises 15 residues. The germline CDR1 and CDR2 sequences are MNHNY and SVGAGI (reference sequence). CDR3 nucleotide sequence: TGTGCCAGCACACGACTACAGGGGAAACTAGATGGCTACACCTTC. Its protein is CASTRLQGKLDGYTF.

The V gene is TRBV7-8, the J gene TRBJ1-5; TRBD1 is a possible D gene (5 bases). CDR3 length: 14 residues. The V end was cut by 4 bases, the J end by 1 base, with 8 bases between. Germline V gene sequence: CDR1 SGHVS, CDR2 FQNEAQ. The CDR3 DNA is TGTGCCAGCAGCTACGACAGAAGCAATCAGCCCCAGCATTTT. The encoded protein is CASSYDRSNQPQHF.

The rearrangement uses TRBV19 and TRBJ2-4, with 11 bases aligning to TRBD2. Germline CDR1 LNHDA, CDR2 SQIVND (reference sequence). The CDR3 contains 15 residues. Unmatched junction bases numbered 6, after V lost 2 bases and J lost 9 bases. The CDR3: CASSILGTSGGIQYF. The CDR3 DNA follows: TGTGCCAGTAGTATACTCGGGACTAGCGGTGGCATTCAGTACTTC.

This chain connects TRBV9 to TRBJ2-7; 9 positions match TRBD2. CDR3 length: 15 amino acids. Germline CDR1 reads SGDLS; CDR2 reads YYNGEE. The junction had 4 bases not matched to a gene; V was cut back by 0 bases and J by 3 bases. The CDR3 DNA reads TGTGCCAGCAGCGTAGAAGCGGGAGGATTCTACGAGCAGTACTTC. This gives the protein CASSVEAGGFYEQYF. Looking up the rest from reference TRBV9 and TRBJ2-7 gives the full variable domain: DSGVTQTPKHLITATGQRVTLRCSPRSGDLSVYWYQQSLDQGLQFLIQYYNGEERAKGNILERFSAQQFPDLHSELNLSSLELGDSALYFCASSVEAGGFYEQYFGPGTRLTVT.

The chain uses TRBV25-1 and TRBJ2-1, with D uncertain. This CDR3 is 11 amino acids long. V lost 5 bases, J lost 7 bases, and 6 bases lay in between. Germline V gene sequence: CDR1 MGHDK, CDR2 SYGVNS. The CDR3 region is CASSQLNEQFF. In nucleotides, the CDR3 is TGTGCCAGCAGTCAGTTGAATGAGCAGTTCTTC.

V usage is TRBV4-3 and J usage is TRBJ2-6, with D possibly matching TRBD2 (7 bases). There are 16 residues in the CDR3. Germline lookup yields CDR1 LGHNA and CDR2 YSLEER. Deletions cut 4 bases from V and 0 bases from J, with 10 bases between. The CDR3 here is CASSRRGGSGANVLTF. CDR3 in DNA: TGCGCCAGCAGCCGTAGGGGGGGCTCTGGGGCCAACGTCCTGACTTTC.

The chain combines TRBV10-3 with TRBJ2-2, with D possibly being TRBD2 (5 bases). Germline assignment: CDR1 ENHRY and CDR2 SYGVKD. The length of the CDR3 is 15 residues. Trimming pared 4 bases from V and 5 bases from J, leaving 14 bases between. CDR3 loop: CAISAGLAGTGELFF. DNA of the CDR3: TGTGCCATCAGTGCGGGTCTAGCAGGTACCGGGGAGCTGTTTTTT.

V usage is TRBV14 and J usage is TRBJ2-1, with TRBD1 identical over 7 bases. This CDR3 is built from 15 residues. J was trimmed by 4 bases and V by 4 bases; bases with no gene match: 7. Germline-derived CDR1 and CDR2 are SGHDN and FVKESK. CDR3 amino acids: CASSPRDRLYNEQFF. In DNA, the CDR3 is TGTGCCAGCAGCCCCCGGGACAGACTATACAATGAGCAGTTCTTC.

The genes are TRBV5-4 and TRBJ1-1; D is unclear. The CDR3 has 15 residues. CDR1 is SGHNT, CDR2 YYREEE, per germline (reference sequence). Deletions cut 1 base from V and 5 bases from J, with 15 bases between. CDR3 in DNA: TGTGCCAGCAGCTTGAAACCCCCCTCAGAAACTGAAGCTTTCTTT. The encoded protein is CASSLKPPSETEAFF.

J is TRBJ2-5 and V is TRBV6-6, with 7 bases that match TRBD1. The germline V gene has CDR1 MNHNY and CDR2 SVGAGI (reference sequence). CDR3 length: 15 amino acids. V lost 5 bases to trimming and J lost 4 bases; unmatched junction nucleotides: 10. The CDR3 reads CASSPNPGGRETQYF. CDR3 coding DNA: TGTGCCAGCAGTCCCAACCCAGGGGGTCGAGAGACCCAGTACTTC.

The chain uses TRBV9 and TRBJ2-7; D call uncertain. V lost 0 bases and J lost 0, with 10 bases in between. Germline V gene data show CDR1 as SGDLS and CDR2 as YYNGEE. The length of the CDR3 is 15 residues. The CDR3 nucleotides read TGTGCCAGCAGCGTAGATTGGCCCCCCTCCTACGAGCAGTACTTC. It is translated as CASSVDWPPSYEQYF.

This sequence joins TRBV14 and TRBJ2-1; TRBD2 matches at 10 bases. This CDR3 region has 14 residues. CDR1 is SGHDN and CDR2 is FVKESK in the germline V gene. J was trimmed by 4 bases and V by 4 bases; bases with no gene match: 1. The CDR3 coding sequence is TGTGCCAGCAGCCCGACTAGCGGGTACAATGAGCAGTTCTTC. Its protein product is CASSPTSGYNEQFF.

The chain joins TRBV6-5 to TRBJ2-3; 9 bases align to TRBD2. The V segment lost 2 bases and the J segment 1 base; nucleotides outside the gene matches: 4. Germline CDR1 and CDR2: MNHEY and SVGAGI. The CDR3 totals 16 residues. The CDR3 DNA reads TGTGCCAGCAGTTACGCGGGAGGGCCCGGCACAGATACGCAGTATTTT. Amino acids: CASSYAGGPGTDTQYF.

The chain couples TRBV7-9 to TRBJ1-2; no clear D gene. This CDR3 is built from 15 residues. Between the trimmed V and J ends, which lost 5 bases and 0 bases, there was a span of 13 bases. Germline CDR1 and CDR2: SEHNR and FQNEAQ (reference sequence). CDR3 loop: CASSPRGIANYGYTF. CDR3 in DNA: TGTGCCAGCAGCCCTCGAGGGATAGCTAACTATGGCTACACCTTC.

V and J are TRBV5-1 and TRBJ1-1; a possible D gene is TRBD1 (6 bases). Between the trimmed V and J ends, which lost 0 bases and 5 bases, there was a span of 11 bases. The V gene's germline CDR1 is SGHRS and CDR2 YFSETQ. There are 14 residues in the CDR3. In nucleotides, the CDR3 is TGCGCCAGCAGCTTGGACGGGGGGCTGACTGAAGCTTTCTTT. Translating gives CASSLDGGLTEAFF.

The CDR3 is CASSRRRTGLETYEQYF. CDR3 in DNA: TGCGCCAGCAGCCGCCGGAGGACGGGACTAGAGACCTACGAGCAGTACTTC. The V call is TRBV5-1, the J call TRBJ2-7; TRBD2 matches 8 bases. The V gene end was trimmed by 4 bases and the J gene end by 2 bases; junction bases not matched to a gene: 14. The length of the CDR3 is 17 residues. Looked up from germline, CDR1 is SGHRS and CDR2 is YFSETQ. The full variable domain, with the rest looked up from reference TRBV5-1 and TRBJ2-7, is KAGVTQTPRYLIKTRGQQVTLSCSPISGHRSVSWYQQTPGQGLQFLFEYFSETQRNKGNFPGRFSGRQFSNSRSEMNVSTLELGDSALYLCASSRRRTGLETYEQYFGPGTRLTVT.

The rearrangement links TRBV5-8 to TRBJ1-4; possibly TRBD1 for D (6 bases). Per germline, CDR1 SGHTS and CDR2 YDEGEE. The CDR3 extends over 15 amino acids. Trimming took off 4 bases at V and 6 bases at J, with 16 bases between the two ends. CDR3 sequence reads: CASSLWTAGHEKLFF. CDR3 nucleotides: TGTGCCAGCAGCCTCTGGACAGCCGGGCATGAAAAACTGTTTTTT.

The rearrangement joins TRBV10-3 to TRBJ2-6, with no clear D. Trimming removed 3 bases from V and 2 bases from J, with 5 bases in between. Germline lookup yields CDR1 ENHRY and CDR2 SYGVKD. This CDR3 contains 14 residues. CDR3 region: CAISDSTGANVLTF. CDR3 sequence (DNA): TGTGCCATCAGTGATAGCACTGGGGCCAACGTCCTGACTTTC.

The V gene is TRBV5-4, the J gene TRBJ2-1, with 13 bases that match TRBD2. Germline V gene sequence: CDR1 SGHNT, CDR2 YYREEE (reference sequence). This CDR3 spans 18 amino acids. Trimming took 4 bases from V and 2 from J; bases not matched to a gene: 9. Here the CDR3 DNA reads TGTGCCAGCAGCGGCCGCGGACTAGCGGGGGCGGCCTACAATGAGCAGTTCTTC. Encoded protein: CASSGRGLAGAAYNEQFF.

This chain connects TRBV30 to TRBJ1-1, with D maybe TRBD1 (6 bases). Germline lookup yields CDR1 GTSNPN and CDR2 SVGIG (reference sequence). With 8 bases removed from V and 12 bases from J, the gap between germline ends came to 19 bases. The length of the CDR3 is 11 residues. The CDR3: CAVRGARETFF. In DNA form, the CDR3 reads TGTGCCGTGAGGGGGGCGCGGGAGACTTTCTTT. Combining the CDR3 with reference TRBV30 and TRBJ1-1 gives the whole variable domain SQTIHQWPATLVQPVGSPLSLECTVEGTSNPNLYWYRQAAGRGLQLLFYSVGIGQISSEVPQNLSASRPQDRQFILSSKKLLLSDSGFYLCAVRGARETFFGQGTRLTVV.

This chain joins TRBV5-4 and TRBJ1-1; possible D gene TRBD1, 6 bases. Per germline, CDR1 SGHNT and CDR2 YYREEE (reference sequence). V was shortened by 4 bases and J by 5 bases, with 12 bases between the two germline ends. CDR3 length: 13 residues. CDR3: CASSRGGRTEAFF. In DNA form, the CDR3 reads TGTGCCAGCAGCCGGGGGGGGCGGACTGAAGCTTTCTTT.

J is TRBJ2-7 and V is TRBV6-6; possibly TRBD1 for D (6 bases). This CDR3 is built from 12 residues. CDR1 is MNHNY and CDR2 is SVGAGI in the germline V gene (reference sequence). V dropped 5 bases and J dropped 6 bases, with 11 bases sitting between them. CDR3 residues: CASSPGQVEQYF. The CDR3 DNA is TGTGCCAGCAGTCCGGGACAAGTCGAGCAGTACTTC.

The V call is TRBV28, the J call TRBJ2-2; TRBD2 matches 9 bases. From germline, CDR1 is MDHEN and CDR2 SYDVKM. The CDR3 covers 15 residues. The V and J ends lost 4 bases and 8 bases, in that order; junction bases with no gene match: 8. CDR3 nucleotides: TGTGCCAGCAGTTCCGCAGCGGGAGGAAGGGGGGAGCTGTTTTTT. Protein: CASSSAAGGRGELFF.

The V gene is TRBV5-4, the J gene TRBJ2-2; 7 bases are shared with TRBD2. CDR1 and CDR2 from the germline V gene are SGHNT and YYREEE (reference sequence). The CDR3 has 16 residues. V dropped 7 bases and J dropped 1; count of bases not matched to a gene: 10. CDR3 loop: CASGAGRERNTGELFF. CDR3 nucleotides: TGTGCCAGCGGGGCGGGGCGGGAGAGGAACACCGGGGAGCTGTTTTTT.

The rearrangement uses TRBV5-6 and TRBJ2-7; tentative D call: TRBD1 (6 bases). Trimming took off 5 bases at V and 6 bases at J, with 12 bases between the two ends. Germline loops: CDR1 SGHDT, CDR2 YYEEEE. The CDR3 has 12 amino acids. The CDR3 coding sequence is TGTGCCAGCAGTTACCTGACAGGCGAGCAGTACGTC. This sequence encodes CASSYLTGEQYV.

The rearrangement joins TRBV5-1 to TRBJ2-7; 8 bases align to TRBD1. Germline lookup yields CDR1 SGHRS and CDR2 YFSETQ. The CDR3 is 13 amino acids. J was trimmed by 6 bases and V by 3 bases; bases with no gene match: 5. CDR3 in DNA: TGCGCCAGCAGCTCCGGACAGGGATCCGAGCAGTACTTC. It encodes CASSSGQGSEQYF.

The CDR3 DNA is TGTGCCAGCAGCTTGTATAGTCATGGCTACACCTTC. It yields the protein CASSLYSHGYTF. The rearrangement links TRBV5-6 to TRBJ1-2; D not resolved. The germline CDR1 and CDR2 sequences are SGHDT and YYEEEE. The CDR3 extends over 12 amino acids. Trimming removed 1 base from V and 6 bases from J, with 7 bases in between.

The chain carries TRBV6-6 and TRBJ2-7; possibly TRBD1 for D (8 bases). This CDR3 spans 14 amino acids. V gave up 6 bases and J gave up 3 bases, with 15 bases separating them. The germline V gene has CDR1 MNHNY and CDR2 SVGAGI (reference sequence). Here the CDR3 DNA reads TGTGCCAGCAGGGGGGGGACAGGTAACTACGAGCAGTACGTC. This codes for CASRGGTGNYEQYV.

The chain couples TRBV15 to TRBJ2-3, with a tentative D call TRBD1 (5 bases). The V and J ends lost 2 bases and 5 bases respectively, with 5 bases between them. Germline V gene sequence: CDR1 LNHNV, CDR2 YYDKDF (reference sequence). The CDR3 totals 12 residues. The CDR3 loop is CATSRQGDTQYF. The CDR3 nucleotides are TGTGCCACCAGCAGACAGGGAGATACGCAGTATTTT.